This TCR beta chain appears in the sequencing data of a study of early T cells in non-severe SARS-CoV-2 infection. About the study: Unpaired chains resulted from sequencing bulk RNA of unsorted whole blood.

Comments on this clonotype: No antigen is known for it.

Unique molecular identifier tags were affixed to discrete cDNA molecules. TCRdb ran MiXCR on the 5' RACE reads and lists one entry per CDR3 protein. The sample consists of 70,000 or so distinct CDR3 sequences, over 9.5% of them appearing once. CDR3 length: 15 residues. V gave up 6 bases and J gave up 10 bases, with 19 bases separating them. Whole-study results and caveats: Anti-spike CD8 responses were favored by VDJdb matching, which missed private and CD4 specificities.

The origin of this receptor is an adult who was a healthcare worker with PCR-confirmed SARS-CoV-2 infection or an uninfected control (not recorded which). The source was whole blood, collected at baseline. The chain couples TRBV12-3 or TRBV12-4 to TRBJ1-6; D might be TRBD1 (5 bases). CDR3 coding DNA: TGTGCCAGCAGGTTAACAGGTGCCGGAATGTCACCCCTCCACTTT. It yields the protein CASRLTGAGMSPLHF.